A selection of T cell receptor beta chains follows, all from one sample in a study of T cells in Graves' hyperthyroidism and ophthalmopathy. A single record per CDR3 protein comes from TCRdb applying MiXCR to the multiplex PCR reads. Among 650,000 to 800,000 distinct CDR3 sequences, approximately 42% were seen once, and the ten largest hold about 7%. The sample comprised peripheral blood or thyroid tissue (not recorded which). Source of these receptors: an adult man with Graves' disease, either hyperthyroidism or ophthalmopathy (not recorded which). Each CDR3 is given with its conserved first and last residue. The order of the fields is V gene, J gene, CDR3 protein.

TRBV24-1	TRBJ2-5	CATSDRTVGETQYF
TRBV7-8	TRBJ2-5	CASGFVTSGAVYQETQYF
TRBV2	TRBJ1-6	CASSSGQLPLHF
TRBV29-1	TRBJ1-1	CSVFREDSLTEAFF
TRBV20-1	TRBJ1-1	CSARDQRPLNTEAFF
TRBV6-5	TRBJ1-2	CASSSPYRASVHGYTF
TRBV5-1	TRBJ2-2	CASSLDGPGGTGELFF
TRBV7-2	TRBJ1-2	CASSLRTGGGYGYTF
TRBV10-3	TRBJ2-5	CAISDRRAGVEETQYF
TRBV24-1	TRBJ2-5	CASSDGRDRVSETQYF
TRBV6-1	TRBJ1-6	CASSLFATGRDSPLHF
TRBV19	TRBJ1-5	CASFGTGGLAQHF
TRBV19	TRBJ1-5	CASRILGDQPQHF
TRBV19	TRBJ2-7	CASSETTGRSYEQYF
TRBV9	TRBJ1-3	CASSPTREGSTIYF
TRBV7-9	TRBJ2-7	CASSLNGGQYF
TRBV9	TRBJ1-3	CASSALHSSGNTIYF
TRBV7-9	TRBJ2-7	CASSLLVGSGSGEQYF
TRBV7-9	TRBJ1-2	CASSQVANYGYTF
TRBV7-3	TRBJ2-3	CASSLTGTSGSSHTQYF
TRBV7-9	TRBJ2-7	CASSLGAGITYEQYF
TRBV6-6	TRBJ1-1	CASTKGQSFEAFF
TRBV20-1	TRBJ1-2	CSAVRDRVGGYTF
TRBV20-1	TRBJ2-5	CSARNNRGQQTQYF
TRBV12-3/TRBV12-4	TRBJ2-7	CASSFWDSSYNEQYF
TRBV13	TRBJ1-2	CASSPEGTGLDYGYTF
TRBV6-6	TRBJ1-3	CASSYLTGSGNTIYF
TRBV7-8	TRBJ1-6	CASSPGNTGEVTLHF
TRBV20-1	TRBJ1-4	CSAKKTDRNKLFF
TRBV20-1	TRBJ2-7	CSASGSNDEQYF
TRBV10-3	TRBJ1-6	CAISNSYNSPLHF
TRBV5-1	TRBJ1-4	CASSLVAIATNEKLFF
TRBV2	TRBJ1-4	CASKAVEKLFF
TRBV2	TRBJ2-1	CASSEWTSGGARNEQFF
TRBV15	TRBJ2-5	CATSRLAGETQYF
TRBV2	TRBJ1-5	CASSEERTGTYSNQPQHF
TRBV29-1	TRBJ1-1	CSVETYRQGISEAFF
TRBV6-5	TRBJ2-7	CASSSTETYEQYF
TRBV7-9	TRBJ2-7	CASSLGVVGREGEQYF
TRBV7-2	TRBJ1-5	CASSLVSGNGQPQHF
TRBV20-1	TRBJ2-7	CSASLAYEQYF
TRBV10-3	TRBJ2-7	CAISWGQDEQYF
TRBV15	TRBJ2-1	CATSSPGSHNEQFF
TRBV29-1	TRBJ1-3	CSVEGGTGDGYTIYF
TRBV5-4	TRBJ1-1	CASSQTGTPEAFF
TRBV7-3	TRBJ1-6	CASSGRGGYNSPLHF
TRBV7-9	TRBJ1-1	CASSREMNTEAFF
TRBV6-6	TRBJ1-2	CATQAVGALGYTF
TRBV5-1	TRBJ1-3	CASRETGGHTIYF
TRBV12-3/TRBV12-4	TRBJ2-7	CASRAGVDEQYF
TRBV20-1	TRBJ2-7	CSARGLYEQYF
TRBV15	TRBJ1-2	CATSRADSGYTF
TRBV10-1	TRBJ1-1	CASTSDRGGTEAFF
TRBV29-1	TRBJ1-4	CSGGGRAREKLFF
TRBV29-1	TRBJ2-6	CSASAGGTGANVLTF
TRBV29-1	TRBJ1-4	CSADRGTNEKLFF
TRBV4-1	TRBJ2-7	CASSHKQGAVYEQYF
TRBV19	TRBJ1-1	CASSIFGNTEAFF
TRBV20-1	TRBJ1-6	CSAREPGANSPLHF
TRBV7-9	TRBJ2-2	CASNVGGAGELFF